This paragraph reports one T cell receptor (beta chain). This entry is derived from a study of blood T cell repertoires in COVID-19. Study-level background: The United States, Italy and Spain were the sources of the acute and convalescent COVID-19 samples.

Method: immunoSEQ multiplex PCR; TCRdb's copy keeps in-frame clones and lacks some. Of 160,000 or so clones listed, more than 80% are singletons. The CDR3 is 13 residues long. Trimming took 7 bases from V and 5 from J, leaving 15 bases between them. Germline values: CDR1 MNHEY, CDR2 SVGAGI. The chain recombines TRBV6-5 with TRBJ2-7, with TRBD2 as a possible D gene (7 bases). The sequencing input was peripheral blood. This TCR was recovered from a human donor in a cohort sampled during active COVID-19. The CDR3 loop is CASILRGGNEQYF. The CDR3 DNA is TGTGCCAGCATCCTGAGGGGGGGAAACGAGCAGTACTTC.